This T cell receptor (beta chain) comes out of a study of technical replicates of blood from a handful of donors. Germline CDR1 SGHTS, CDR2 YDEGEE. Trimming pared 4 bases from V and 4 bases from J, leaving 12 bases between. The CDR3 length is 14 residues. Sequenced by immunoSEQ multiplex PCR; TCRdb stores in-frame clones only, minus some. The sample lists some 77,000 clones; around nine tenths were seen once. This TCR derives from a human donor in good health. The V call is TRBV5-8, the J call TRBJ1-5; no firm D call. Input material: T cells isolated from PBMCs. In DNA, the CDR3 is TGTGCCAGCAGCGCCCGAACGGGGAATCAGCCCCAGCATTTT. Its translation is CASSARTGNQPQHF.